The T cell receptor (beta chain) described here comes from a study of blood T cells in healthy people across ages. Study at large: The template switching approach captured approximately one barcoded beta molecule for every two T cells. Findings and limits, study-wide: TCR beta diversity was tightly associated with the proportion of naive T cells. Roughly linearly, TCR beta diversity per million T cells fell as age increased.

For the second PCR, which ran for about 6 to 11 cycles, a sample-barcoded 5' primer and a J-beta primer mix were used. Every single cDNA molecule received a tag from a template-switch adaptor with 12 random nucleotides. TCRdb independently ran MiXCR on the 5' RACE reads; one entry per CDR3 protein. The sample has approximately 670,000 distinct CDR3 sequences, approximately 40% seen once; the top ten hold about 30%. The V end was cut by 6 bases, the J end by 10 bases, with 13 bases between. The CDR3 spans 11 residues. From germline, CDR1 is DFQATT and CDR2 SNEGSKA (reference sequence). In the case of this clonotype: Antigen unknown.

The sequenced sample was blood. The chain uses TRBV20-1 and TRBJ2-1; D unclear. The sequence was collected from an elderly man in good health. CDR3: CSAKGPYEQFF. The CDR3 nucleotides read TGCAGTGCGAAAGGACCGTACGAGCAGTTCTTC.